These 16 T cell receptor beta chains were sequenced from one sample in a study of T cell responses to AZD1222 COVID-19 vaccine. Sequenced by immunoSEQ multiplex PCR; TCRdb stores in-frame clones only, minus some. The sample includes about 140,000 clones, less than 95% seen only once; the top ten take approximately 5.9%. The source material was peripheral blood, sampled 28 days after the second AZD1222 dose. The receptors were sampled from an adult who received the AZD1222 COVID-19 vaccine.

V usage is TRBV5-1 and J usage is TRBJ1-3; D is perhaps TRBD1 (5 bases). The germline V and J ends were trimmed by 2 bases and 0 bases, with 15 bases remaining between them. Looked up from germline, CDR1 is SGHRS and CDR2 is YFSETQ. The CDR3 has 17 amino acids. The CDR3 bases are TGCGCCAGCAGCTTCCAGGGACTACCGTCCTCTGGAAACACCATATATTTT. Translation: CASSFQGLPSSGNTIYF. Together with reference TRBV5-1 and TRBJ1-3, the CDR3 gives the full variable domain: KAGVTQTPRYLIKTRGQQVTLSCSPISGHRSVSWYQQTPGQGLQFLFEYFSETQRNKGNFPGRFSGRQFSNSRSEMNVSTLELGDSALYLCASSFQGLPSSGNTIYFGEGSWLTVV.

The chain couples TRBV11-1 to TRBJ2-2; D not certain. The V end lost 5 bases, the J end lost 5 bases, and 12 bases lay between the germline ends. Germline V lookup: CDR1 SGHAT, CDR2 FQDESV (reference sequence). The length of the CDR3 is 14 residues. The CDR3 reads CASSPPWATGELFF. DNA for the CDR3: TGTGCCAGCAGCCCCCCGTGGGCGACCGGGGAGCTGTTTTTT.

The chain has TRBV28 and TRBJ1-2, with no clear D. From germline, CDR1 is MDHEN and CDR2 SYDVKM. The CDR3 contains 10 residues. The germline V and J ends were trimmed by 6 bases and 7 bases, with 6 bases remaining between them. The CDR3 loop is CASRSAGYTF. The CDR3 nucleotides read TGTGCCAGCAGGTCGGCTGGCTACACCTTC.

This clone was detected a few times. The chain combines TRBV6-1 with TRBJ1-5; TRBD1 might be the D (6 bases). V gave up 2 bases and J gave up 5 bases, with 13 bases separating them. CDR1 and CDR2 from the germline V gene are MNHNS and SASEGT. CDR3 length equals 15 residues. DNA of the CDR3: TGTGCCAGCAGTGAACAGCAGGGGATCTATCAGCCCCAGCATTTT. This sequence encodes CASSEQQGIYQPQHF.

This clone came up once. The chain links TRBV6-1 to TRBJ1-3, with D perhaps TRBD1 (5 bases). This CDR3 region has 16 residues. The V end was cut by 2 bases, the J end by 3 bases, with 14 bases between. Germline V lookup: CDR1 MNHNS, CDR2 SASEGT. The CDR3 DNA sequence: TGTGCCAGCAGTGAACAGGTTGGGCAGGGTGGAAACACCATATATTTT. Amino acid sequence: CASSEQVGQGGNTIYF.

This chain joins TRBV6-1 and TRBJ1-5; no firm D call. The CDR3 totals 13 residues. CDR1 and CDR2 from the germline V gene are MNHNS and SASEGT. The V and J ends lost 3 bases and 1 base respectively, with 4 bases between them. The CDR3 bases are TGTGCCAGCAGTGATCAGAGCAATCAGCCCCAGCATTTT. Residues: CASSDQSNQPQHF.

The rearrangement uses TRBV7-2 and TRBJ2-7; 8 bases are shared with TRBD2. CDR3 length: 14 residues. Trimming took 0 bases from V and 4 from J; bases not matched to a gene: 2. Germline values: CDR1 SGHTA, CDR2 FQGNSA. The CDR3 loop reads CASSLASGGYEQYF. The CDR3 DNA reads TGTGCCAGCAGCTTAGCGTCGGGAGGGTACGAGCAGTACTTC.

V gene TRBV7-9 combines with J gene TRBJ2-7, with 9 bases identical to TRBD1. CDR3 length: 14 residues. Trimming cost V 3 bases and J 2 bases; bases outside gene matches: 2. From germline, CDR1 is SEHNR and CDR2 FQNEAQ (reference sequence). CDR3 loop: CASSFGTGPYEQYF. Written as DNA, the CDR3 is TGTGCCAGCAGCTTTGGGACAGGGCCCTACGAGCAGTACTTC.

The rearrangement links TRBV24-1 to TRBJ2-5, with 12 bases lining up with TRBD2. This CDR3 has 18 amino acids. After removal of 2 bases from V and 4 bases from J, the junction contained 10 bases not matched to a gene. Germline-derived CDR1 and CDR2 are KGHDR and SFDVKD. CDR3 DNA sequence: TGTGCCACCAGTGATTATCCTTGGACTAGCGGGGCTCCAGAGACCCAGTACTTC. Translated: CATSDYPWTSGAPETQYF.

This rearrangement joins TRBV5-1 to TRBJ2-7, with TRBD2 matching 7 bases. The germline gives CDR1 SGHRS, CDR2 YFSETQ. The CDR3 runs 13 residues. Losses at the gene ends were 5 bases for V and 4 bases for J; bases not matched to a gene: 6. CDR3 in amino acids: CASRPSGVYEQYF. As DNA, the CDR3 is TGCGCCAGCAGACCCAGCGGGGTTTACGAGCAGTACTTC.

The chain is built from TRBV27 and TRBJ2-3, with D possibly TRBD2 on 6 matching bases. CDR1 MNHEY and CDR2 SMNVEV come from the germline V gene (reference sequence). The ends were cut back, 3 bases at V and 4 bases at J, with 11 bases in the middle. This CDR3 region has 14 residues. CDR3 protein: CASSLAGYSDTQYF. The CDR3 DNA reads TGTGCCAGCAGTTTGGCGGGGTATTCAGATACGCAGTATTTT.

The chain is built from TRBV28 and TRBJ1-1; 10 nucleotides align to TRBD1. Germline CDR1 and CDR2: MDHEN and SYDVKM. J gave up 4 bases and V 10 bases, and 9 bases lay outside the gene matches. CDR3 size: 14 residues. CDR3 DNA: TGTGCCATCACCGCCGGGACAGGGGTCACTGAAGCTTTCTTT. Its protein product is CAITAGTGVTEAFF. The full variable domain, in which reference TRBV28 and TRBJ1-1 provide the parts outside the CDR3, is DVKVTQSSRYLVKRTGEKVFLECVQDMDHENMFWYRQDPGLGLRLIYFSYDVKMKEKGDIPEGYSVSREKKERFSLILESASTNQTSMYLCAITAGTGVTEAFFGQGTRLTVV.

J is TRBJ1-4 and V is TRBV27; 8 nucleotides align to TRBD1. The CDR3 has 15 amino acids. Per germline, CDR1 MNHEY and CDR2 SMNVEV (reference sequence). V shed 3 bases and J 10 bases; nucleotides not matched to a gene: 10. DNA of the CDR3: TGTGCCAGCAGTTTTTTGGGGACAGGTGAACGAAAACTGTTTTTT. Amino acids: CASSFLGTGERKLFF.

This clone was counted between two and nine times. The gene calls are TRBV6-6 and TRBJ2-7, with D tentatively TRBD2 (7 bases). The germline gives CDR1 MNHNY, CDR2 SVGAGI (reference sequence). This CDR3 region has 14 residues. V gave up 5 bases and J gave up 1 base, with 12 bases separating them. CDR3 coding DNA: TGTGCCAGCAGTAGGGGGGGACTATCCTACGAGCAGTACTTC. Translated: CASSRGGLSYEQYF.

The gene calls are TRBV28 and TRBJ2-3, with a tentative D call TRBD2 (5 bases). CDR1 and CDR2 (germline): MDHEN, SYDVKM. This CDR3 is 16 amino acids long. Trimming stripped 4 bases from V and 2 bases from J, with 16 bases between. In DNA, the CDR3 is TGTGCCAGCAGTTCCCCGGACTTGTTTCTCACAGATACGCAGTATTTT. Protein product: CASSSPDLFLTDTQYF.

The V and J genes are TRBV28 and TRBJ1-2, with 10 bases matching TRBD1. V shed 3 bases and J 4 bases; nucleotides not matched to a gene: 8. CDR3 length: 16 amino acids. The V gene's germline CDR1 is MDHEN and CDR2 SYDVKM. CDR3 bases: TGTGCCAGCAGTTTCGAACGACAGGGGGCGAGCTATGGCTACACCTTC. Amino acid sequence: CASSFERQGASYGYTF.